The next 17 T cell receptor beta chains were all read from a single sample in a study of blood T cells in healthy people across ages. For the second PCR, which ran for 7 to 11 cycles, a sample-barcoded 5' primer and a J-beta primer mix were used. TCRdb used MiXCR to reprocess the 5' RACE reads, holding one entry per CDR3 protein. The table has 700,000 to 900,000 distinct CDR3 sequences, around 25% seen once; the top ten hold under 3%. This sample also belongs to another study, concerning T cells of mothers and their children.

The sequenced sample consisted of blood. The receptors derive from a boy aged 10-17 years in good health.

This clonotype was seen a handful of times. The J gene is TRBJ2-5, the V gene TRBV7-3; 9 positions match TRBD2. The DNA end lines up better with TRBJ2-1; the J call may be wrong. The length of the CDR3 is 16 residues. CDR1 and CDR2 from the germline V gene are SGHTA and FQGTGA. CDR3 sequence reads: CASSLYPSGDYNEQFF. The CDR3 DNA follows: TGTGCCAGCAGCTTATATCCTAGCGGGGATTACAATGAGCAGTTCTTC.

This clonotype was seen many times. This chain connects TRBV7-6 to TRBJ1-1, with a tentative D call TRBD1 (6 bases). Germline-derived CDR1 and CDR2 are SGHVS and FNYEAQ. This CDR3 is 14 amino acids long. Trimming shortened V by 5 bases and J by 2 bases, and 12 bases separated the two germline ends. CDR3 nucleotides: TGTGCCAGCAGCCCGGACAGTGTCAACACTGAAGCTTTCTTT. Its protein is CASSPDSVNTEAFF.

A few counts support this clonotype. This chain connects TRBV20-1 to TRBJ2-3, with no clear D. The CDR3 covers 15 residues. Germline V gene lookup returns CDR1 DFQATT and CDR2 SNEGSKA (reference sequence). The ends were cut back, 3 bases at V and 1 base at J, with 14 bases in the middle. CDR3 coding DNA: TGCAGTGCTAGTCTTCAGGACCTCGGCACAGATACGCAGTATTTT. Its translation is CSASLQDLGTDTQYF.

The chain recombines TRBV6-1 with TRBJ2-4, with 8 nucleotides matching TRBD2. Losses at the gene ends were 1 base for V and 9 bases for J; bases not matched to a gene: 11. The CDR3 contains 16 residues. Per the germline V gene, CDR1 is MNHNS and CDR2 is SASEGT. The CDR3 coding sequence is TGTGCCAGCAGTGAAGTGAGCGGGGGTCGAGAGAGCATTCAGTACTTC. Translation: CASSEVSGGRESIQYF.

This clonotype was counted a few times. The V gene is TRBV27, the J gene TRBJ2-1, with a weak D call TRBD2 (7 bases). V was cut by 0 bases and J by 4 bases, with 13 bases left in between. Per germline, CDR1 MNHEY and CDR2 SMNVEV (reference sequence). The CDR3 extends over 16 amino acids. CDR3 in amino acids: CASSLSWRGLYNEQFF. The DNA for the CDR3 is TGTGCCAGCAGTTTATCTTGGCGGGGGCTTTACAATGAGCAGTTCTTC.

The gene calls are TRBV12-3 or TRBV12-4 and TRBJ2-3; 11 bases map to TRBD2. V lost 3 bases and J lost 6; bases outside the gene matches: 5. The CDR3 extends over 15 amino acids. DNA for the CDR3: TGTGCCAGCAGTTTTAGCGGGGGGGCCATGGATACGCAGTATTTT. It is translated as CASSFSGGAMDTQYF.

This chain connects TRBV14 to TRBJ2-1; possible D gene TRBD2, 5 bases. The J call is in doubt because the DNA end fits TRBJ2-7 better. This CDR3 spans 13 amino acids. The germline gives CDR1 SGHDN, CDR2 FVKESK. CDR3 in amino acids: CASSQGSGSEQYF. DNA for the CDR3: TGTGCCAGCAGCCAAGGTTCGGGATCCGAGCAGTACTTC.

V usage is TRBV6-5 and J usage is TRBJ1-1; a weak D match, TRBD1 (6 bases). Germline CDR1 MNHEY, CDR2 SVGAGI. Trimming took off 7 bases at V and 0 bases at J, with 21 bases between the two ends. The CDR3 loop spans 17 amino acids. The CDR3 sequence: CASTPAAGEGVNTEAFF. CDR3 nucleotides: TGTGCCAGCACTCCCGCGGCAGGGGAGGGGGTGAACACTGAAGCTTTCTTT.

In its sample, this clonotype was seen a few times. The chain couples TRBV9 to TRBJ1-2, with TRBD1 matching over 7 bases. V gave up 0 bases and J gave up 0 bases; unmatched junction bases: 2. The length of the CDR3 is 15 residues. Germline assignment: CDR1 SGDLS and CDR2 YYNGEE. DNA of the CDR3: TGTGCCAGCAGCGTAGATGGGACAGCTAACTATGGCTACACCTTC. This encodes CASSVDGTANYGYTF.

The chain links TRBV29-1 to TRBJ1-4; D is unresolved. CDR1 and CDR2 from the germline V gene are SQVTM and ANQGSEA. CDR3 length: 13 residues. V lost 3 bases and J 4 bases, leaving 9 bases between the germline ends. The CDR3, as DNA: TGCAGCGTTGAGGATGACCGTAATGAAAAACTGTTTTTT. It yields the protein CSVEDDRNEKLFF.

The gene calls are TRBV29-1 and TRBJ2-3; no reliable D call. Trimming removed 4 bases from V and 11 bases from J, with 10 bases in between. Germline loops: CDR1 SQVTM, CDR2 ANQGSEA. This CDR3 region has 10 residues. In DNA form, the CDR3 reads TGCAGCGTTGTTCCAGGTGGGCAGTATTTT. Translating it yields CSVVPGGQYF.

This chain connects TRBV20-1 to TRBJ2-6; D gene ambiguous. There are 12 residues in the CDR3. Germline V gene sequence: CDR1 DFQATT, CDR2 SNEGSKA (reference sequence). The CDR3 DNA is TGCAGCATGTTCTCTGGGGCCAACGTCCTGACTTTC. Its protein is CSMFSGANVLTF.

A few counts support this clonotype. The chain combines TRBV27 with TRBJ2-1; D assignment may be TRBD1 or TRBD2 (6 bases each). V gave up 2 bases and J gave up 5 bases, with 16 bases separating them. Germline values: CDR1 MNHEY, CDR2 SMNVEV (reference sequence). The CDR3 runs to 16 residues. In DNA form, the CDR3 reads TGTGCCAGCAGTTTACCCCTTGGAGGGGGGAACAATGAGCAGTTCTTC. Translating gives CASSLPLGGGNNEQFF.

In DNA, the CDR3 is TGTGCCAGCAGTGAAGCGGTGACAGATAATCAGCCCCAGCATTTT. Amino acid sequence: CASSEAVTDNQPQHF. V usage is TRBV2 and J usage is TRBJ1-5, with D possibly matching TRBD1 (5 bases). Germline V lookup: CDR1 SNHLY, CDR2 FYNNEI. CDR3 size: 15 residues. Between the trimmed V and J ends, which lost 0 bases and 4 bases, there was a span of 10 bases.

The V and J genes are TRBV10-3 and TRBJ2-5; D possibly corresponds to TRBD1 (5 bases). The J call is in doubt because the DNA end fits TRBJ2-7 better. Germline CDR1 and CDR2: ENHRY and SYGVKD. The CDR3 has 14 amino acids. The CDR3 region has the DNA TGTGCCATCAGGGAGCAGGAGCAGGGCTACGAGCAGTACTTC. Its translation is CAIREQEQGYEQYF.

This clonotype was counted between two and nine times. J is TRBJ2-3 and V is TRBV5-1, with D possibly called TRBD1 or TRBD2 (6 bases each). Germline V gene sequence: CDR1 SGHRS, CDR2 YFSETQ. CDR3 size: 14 residues. Deletions cut 3 bases from V and 4 bases from J, with 12 bases between. CDR3 DNA: TGCGCCAGCAGCTCTGACGGGGGCGCAGATACGCAGTATTTT. This translates into CASSSDGGADTQYF.

The chain uses TRBV7-9 and TRBJ1-2; D is unresolved. Trimming took 5 bases from V and 8 from J, leaving 9 bases between them. The CDR3 length is 11 residues. Germline CDR1 and CDR2: SEHNR and FQNEAQ (reference sequence). CDR3 sequence: CASSPRQGYTF. As DNA, the CDR3 is TGTGCCAGCAGCCCCCGTCAGGGCTACACCTTC.